This TCR beta chain was found in a study of blood T cell repertoires in COVID-19 (dated by TCRdb to 2020 to 2022). Notes on the research overall: The collaborator samples originated in the United States, Italy and Spain and spanned the acute and convalescent phases of COVID-19. The prospective study material was composed of cDNA or gDNA derived from T cells, B-cell-depleted T cells, or PBMCs. The dataset comprised deeply sampled blood TCRbeta repertoires from subjects exposed to, actively infected with, or recovered from COVID-19. The repertoires were released in a freely available public database intended as a resource for research on the immune response to SARS-CoV-2. Samples came from the ongoing ImmuneRACE study (first 160 participants) plus 1,254 subjects from 6 global collaborators. A de-identified subject ID, COVID-19 status, age in years and sex were almost always included in the sample metadata. Where available, HLA class I and class II types were taken from metadata supplied by the sample provider and were not determined by assay-based typing. What the work shows at the level of the full study, not this receptor alone: Clinical and demographic metadata were provided uncurated, with the amount varying by source and participant.

V ends up 5 bases short and J 6 bases short, with an unmatched junction base count of 9. The CDR3 contains 16 residues, cysteine and phenylalanine counted. Left in the record is the CDR3 DNA by itself, 48 bases read in frame from the first base. CDR1 MNHEY and CDR2 SVGEGT are derived from the germline V gene. In the case of this clone: No antigen is known for it. The input lacks base qualities; no much larger clone sits a single base away.

Participants in the prospective study were aged roughly 18 to 95 years, lived in some 24 United States geographic areas, and enrolled through a virtual design. To assign participants to cohorts, the prospective study relied on clinical history that participants themselves reported in a screening survey and a study questionnaire. For ImmuneRACE Cohort 3, a participant was defined as recovered based on two consecutive negative NP/OP PCR tests, clearance by a healthcare professional, or resolution of symptoms. Mobile phlebotomists in the prospective study collected whole blood, serum and a nasopharyngeal or oropharyngeal swab from every participant. Over an approximately 2-month period, participants in the prospective study had the option of providing additional blood draws and questionnaires. Before DNA extraction, blood samples from the prospective study were shipped at room temperature or frozen.

TCRbeta CDR3 regions were amplified from genomic DNA by means of the immunoSEQ Assay, a bias-controlled multiplex PCR. In the authors' own workflow: Within the assay, amplification of reference gene primers was used to estimate how many nucleated cells each sample contained. To quantify the absolute abundance of each unique TCRbeta CDR3 rearrangement, sequence reads were collapsed and filtered. For each sample, productive Simpson clonality was calculated as the square root of Simpson's diversity index across productive rearrangements. The immuneACCESS repertoire file appears here via TCRdb, limited to in-frame rearrangements. These files lack a portion of the clones; in checked studies, under half of the deficit traces to unresolved V genes, and the cause of the others is not known. V, J and clone size were drawn from that table, and D and trimming were deduced from the DNA. Within this sample are around 280,000 clones, with around nine tenths of them counted one time only. In total, the top ten clones hold about 6% of the sample.

The specimen was PBMCs or T cells enriched from blood (not recorded which). The V and J genes are TRBV6-2 or TRBV6-3 and TRBJ2-5, with TRBD2 identical over 13 junction bases. The TCR originated in a woman aged 40 to 49 who had recovered from COVID-19. CDR3 sequence: CASSPLTSGRPKTQYF. The DNA sequence reads TGTGCCAGCAGTCCCCTGACTAGCGGGAGGCCGAAGACCCAGTACTTC.